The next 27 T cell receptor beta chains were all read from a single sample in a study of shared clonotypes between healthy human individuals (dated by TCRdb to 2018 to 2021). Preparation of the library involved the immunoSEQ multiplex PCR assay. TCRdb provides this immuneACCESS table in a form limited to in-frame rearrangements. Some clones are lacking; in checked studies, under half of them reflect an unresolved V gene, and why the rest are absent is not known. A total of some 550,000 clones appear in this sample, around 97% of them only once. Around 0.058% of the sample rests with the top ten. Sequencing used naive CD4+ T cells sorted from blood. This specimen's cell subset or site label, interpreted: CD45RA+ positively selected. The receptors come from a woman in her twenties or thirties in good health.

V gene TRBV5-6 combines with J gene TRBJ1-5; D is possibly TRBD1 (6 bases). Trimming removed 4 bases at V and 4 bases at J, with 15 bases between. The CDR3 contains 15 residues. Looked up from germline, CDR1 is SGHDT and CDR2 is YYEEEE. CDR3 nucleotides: TGTGCCAGCAGCCTAGGACAGATGGTAAATCAGCCCCAGCATTTT. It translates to CASSLGQMVNQPQHF. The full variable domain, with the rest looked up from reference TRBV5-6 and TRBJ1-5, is DAGVTQSPTHLIKTRGQQVTLRCSPKSGHDTVSWYQQALGQGPQFIFQYYEEEERQRGNFPDRFSGHQFPNYSSELNVNALLLGDSALYLCASSLGQMVNQPQHFGDGTRLSIL.

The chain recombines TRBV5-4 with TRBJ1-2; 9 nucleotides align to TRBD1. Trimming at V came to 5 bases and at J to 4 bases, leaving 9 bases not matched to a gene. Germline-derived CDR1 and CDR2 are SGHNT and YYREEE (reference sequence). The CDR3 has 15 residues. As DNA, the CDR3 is TGTGCCAGCAGGGCGACAGGGGGAGGGGGCTATGGCTACACCTTC. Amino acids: CASRATGGGGYGYTF. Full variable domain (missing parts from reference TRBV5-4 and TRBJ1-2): ETGVTQSPTHLIKTRGQQVTLRCSSQSGHNTVSWYQQALGQGPQFIFQYYREEENGRGNFPPRFSGLQFPNYSSELNVNALELDDSALYLCASRATGGGGYGYTFGSGTRLTVV.

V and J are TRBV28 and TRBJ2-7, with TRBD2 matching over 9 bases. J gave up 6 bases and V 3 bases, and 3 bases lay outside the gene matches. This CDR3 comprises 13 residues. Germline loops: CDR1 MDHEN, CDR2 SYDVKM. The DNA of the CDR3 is TGTGCCAGCAGTTTTAGCGGGGGCGGCGAGCAGTACTTC. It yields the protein CASSFSGGGEQYF.

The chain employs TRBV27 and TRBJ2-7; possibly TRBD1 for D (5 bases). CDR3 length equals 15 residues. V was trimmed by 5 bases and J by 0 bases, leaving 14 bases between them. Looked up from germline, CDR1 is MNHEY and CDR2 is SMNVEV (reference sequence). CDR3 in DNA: TGTGCCAGCAGTCCCCGACAGTGGGTCTCCTACGAGCAGTACTTC. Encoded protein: CASSPRQWVSYEQYF.

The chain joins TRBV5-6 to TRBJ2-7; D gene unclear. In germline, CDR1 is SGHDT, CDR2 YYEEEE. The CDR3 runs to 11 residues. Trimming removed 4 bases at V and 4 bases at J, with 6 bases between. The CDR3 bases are TGTGCCAGCAGCCGGGCATACGAGCAGTACTTC. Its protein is CASSRAYEQYF.

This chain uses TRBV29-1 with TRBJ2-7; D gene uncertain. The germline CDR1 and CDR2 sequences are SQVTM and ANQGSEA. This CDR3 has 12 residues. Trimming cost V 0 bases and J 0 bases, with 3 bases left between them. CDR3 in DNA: TGCAGCGTTGAAGAGGACTCCTACGAGCAGTACTTC. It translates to CSVEEDSYEQYF.

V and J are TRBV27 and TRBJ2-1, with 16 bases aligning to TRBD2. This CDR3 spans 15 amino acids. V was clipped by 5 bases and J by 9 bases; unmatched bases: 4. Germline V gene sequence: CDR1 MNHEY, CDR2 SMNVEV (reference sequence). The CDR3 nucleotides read TGTGCCAGCAGTAGCGGGACTAGCGGGAGGGCTGAGCAGTTCTTC. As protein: CASSSGTSGRAEQFF.

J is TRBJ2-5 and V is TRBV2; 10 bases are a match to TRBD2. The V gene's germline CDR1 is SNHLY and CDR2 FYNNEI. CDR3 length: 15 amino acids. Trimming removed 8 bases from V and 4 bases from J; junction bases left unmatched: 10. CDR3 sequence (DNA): TGTGCCAGCGCCAGAAGGCTAGCGGGAGTAGAGACCCAGTACTTC. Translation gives CASARRLAGVETQYF.

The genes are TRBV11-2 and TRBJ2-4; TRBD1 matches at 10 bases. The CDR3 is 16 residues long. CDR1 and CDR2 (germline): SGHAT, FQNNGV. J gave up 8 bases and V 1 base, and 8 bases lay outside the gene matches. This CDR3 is CASSLVPTGGLDIQYF. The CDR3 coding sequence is TGTGCCAGCAGCTTAGTACCGACAGGGGGCTTGGACATTCAGTACTTC.

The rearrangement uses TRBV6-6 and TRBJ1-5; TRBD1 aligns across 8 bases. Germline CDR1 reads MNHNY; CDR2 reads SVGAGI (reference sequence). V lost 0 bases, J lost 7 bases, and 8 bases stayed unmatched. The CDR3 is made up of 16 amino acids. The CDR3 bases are TGTGCCAGCAGTTACTCCAGACAGGGGATGGAGCAGCCCCAGCATTTT. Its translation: CASSYSRQGMEQPQHF.

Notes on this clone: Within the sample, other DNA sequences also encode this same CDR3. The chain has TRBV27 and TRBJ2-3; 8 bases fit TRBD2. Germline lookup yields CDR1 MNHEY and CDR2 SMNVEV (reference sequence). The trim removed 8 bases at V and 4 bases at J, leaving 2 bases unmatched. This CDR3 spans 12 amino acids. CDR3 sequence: CASSSGSDTQYF. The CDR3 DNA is TGTGCCAGCTCTAGCGGGTCAGATACGCAGTATTTT.

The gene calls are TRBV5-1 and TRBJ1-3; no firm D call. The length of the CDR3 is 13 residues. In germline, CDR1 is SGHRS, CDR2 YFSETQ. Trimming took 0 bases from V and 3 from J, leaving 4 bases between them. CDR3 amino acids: CASSLAGGNTIYF. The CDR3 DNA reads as TGCGCCAGCAGCTTGGCGGGTGGAAACACCATATATTTT.

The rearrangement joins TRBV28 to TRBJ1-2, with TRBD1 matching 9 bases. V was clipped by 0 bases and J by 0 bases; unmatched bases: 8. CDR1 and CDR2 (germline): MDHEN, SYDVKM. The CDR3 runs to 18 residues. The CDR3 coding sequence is TGTGCCAGCAGTTTATGGATCCCCGGGACAGGGTCTAACTATGGCTACACCTTC. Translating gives CASSLWIPGTGSNYGYTF.

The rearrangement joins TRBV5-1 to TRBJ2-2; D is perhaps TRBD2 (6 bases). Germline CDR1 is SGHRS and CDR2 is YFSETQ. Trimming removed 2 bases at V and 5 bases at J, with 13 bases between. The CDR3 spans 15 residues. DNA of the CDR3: TGCGCCAGCAGCTTAGAGGGAGGCGGGACCGGGGAGCTGTTTTTT. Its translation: CASSLEGGGTGELFF. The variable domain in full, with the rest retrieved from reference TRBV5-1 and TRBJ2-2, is KAGVTQTPRYLIKTRGQQVTLSCSPISGHRSVSWYQQTPGQGLQFLFEYFSETQRNKGNFPGRFSGRQFSNSRSEMNVSTLELGDSALYLCASSLEGGGTGELFFGEGSRLTVL.

This CDR3 reads CASSLWDRGYEQYF. The CDR3 DNA sequence: TGTGCCAGCAGTTTATGGGACAGGGGATACGAGCAGTACTTC. The chain uses TRBV28 and TRBJ2-7, with 9 positions matching TRBD1. The V and J ends lost 0 bases and 4 bases, in that order; junction bases with no gene match: 1. Germline lookup yields CDR1 MDHEN and CDR2 SYDVKM. This CDR3 comprises 14 residues.

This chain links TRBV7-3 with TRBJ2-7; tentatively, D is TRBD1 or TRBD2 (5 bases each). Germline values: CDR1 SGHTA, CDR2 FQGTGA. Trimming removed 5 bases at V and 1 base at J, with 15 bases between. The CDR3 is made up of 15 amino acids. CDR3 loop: CASSPGASLSYEQYF. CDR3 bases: TGTGCCAGCAGCCCCGGGGCTAGCTTGTCCTACGAGCAGTACTTC.

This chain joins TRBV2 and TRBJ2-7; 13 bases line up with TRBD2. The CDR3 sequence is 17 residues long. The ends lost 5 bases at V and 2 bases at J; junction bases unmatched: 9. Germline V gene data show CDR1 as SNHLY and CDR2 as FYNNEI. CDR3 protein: CASSSLTSGRAAYEQYF. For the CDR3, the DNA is TGTGCCAGCAGTTCGCTCACTAGCGGGAGGGCCGCCTACGAGCAGTACTTC.

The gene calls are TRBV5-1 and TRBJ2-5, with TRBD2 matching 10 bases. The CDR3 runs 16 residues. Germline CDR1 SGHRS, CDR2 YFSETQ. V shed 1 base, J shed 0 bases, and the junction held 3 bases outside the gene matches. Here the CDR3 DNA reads TGCGCCAGCAGCTTGTGGGGACTAGCGAACCAAGAGACCCAGTACTTC. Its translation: CASSLWGLANQETQYF.

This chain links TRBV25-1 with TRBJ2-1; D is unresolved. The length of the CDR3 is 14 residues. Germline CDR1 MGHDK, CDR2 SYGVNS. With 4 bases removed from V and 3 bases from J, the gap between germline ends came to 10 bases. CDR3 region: CASSGSQVYNEQFF. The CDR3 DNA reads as TGTGCCAGCAGTGGGTCCCAGGTCTACAATGAGCAGTTCTTC.

The CDR3 spells CASSGRLAGGRETQYF. CDR3 DNA sequence: TGTGCCAGCAGTGGCCGACTAGCGGGTGGGCGGGAGACCCAGTACTTC. The V gene is TRBV27, the J gene TRBJ2-5, with 10 bases identical to TRBD2. Trimming removed 5 bases from V and 5 bases from J; junction bases left unmatched: 11. This CDR3 region has 16 residues. Germline CDR1 reads MNHEY; CDR2 reads SMNVEV (reference sequence).

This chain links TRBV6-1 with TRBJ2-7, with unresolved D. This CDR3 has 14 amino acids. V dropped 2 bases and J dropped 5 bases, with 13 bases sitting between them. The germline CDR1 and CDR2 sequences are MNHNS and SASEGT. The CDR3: CASSELERGDEQYF. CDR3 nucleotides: TGTGCCAGCAGTGAATTGGAGCGAGGCGACGAGCAGTACTTC.

CDR3 protein: CASSSDRDPGANVLTF. CDR3 nucleotides: TGTGCCAGCAGTTCAGACCGGGACCCTGGGGCCAACGTCCTGACTTTC. The chain has TRBV25-1 and TRBJ2-6, with D perhaps TRBD1 or TRBD2 (5 bases each). This CDR3 spans 16 amino acids. V lost 5 bases to trimming and J lost 2 bases, with 13 bases between them. The germline V gene has CDR1 MGHDK and CDR2 SYGVNS.

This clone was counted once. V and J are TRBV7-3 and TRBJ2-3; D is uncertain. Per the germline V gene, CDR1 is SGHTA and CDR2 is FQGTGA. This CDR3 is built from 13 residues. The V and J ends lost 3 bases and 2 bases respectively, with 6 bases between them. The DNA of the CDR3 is TGTGCCAGCAGCTTTAGGGACACAGATACGCAGTATTTT. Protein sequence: CASSFRDTDTQYF.

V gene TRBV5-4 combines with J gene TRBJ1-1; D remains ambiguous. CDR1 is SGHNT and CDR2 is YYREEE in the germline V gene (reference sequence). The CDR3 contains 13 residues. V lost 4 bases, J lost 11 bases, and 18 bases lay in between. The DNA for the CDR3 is TGTGCCAGCAGCCTGAACCTAGGCCCCCGGGCTTTCTTT. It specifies CASSLNLGPRAFF.

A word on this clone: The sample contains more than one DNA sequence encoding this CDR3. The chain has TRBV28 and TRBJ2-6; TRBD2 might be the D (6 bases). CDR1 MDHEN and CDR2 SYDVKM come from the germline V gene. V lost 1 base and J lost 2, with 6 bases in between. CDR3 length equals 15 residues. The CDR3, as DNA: TGTGCCAGCAGTTTATCGGGGGCTGGGGCCAACGTCCTGACTTTC. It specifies CASSLSGAGANVLTF.

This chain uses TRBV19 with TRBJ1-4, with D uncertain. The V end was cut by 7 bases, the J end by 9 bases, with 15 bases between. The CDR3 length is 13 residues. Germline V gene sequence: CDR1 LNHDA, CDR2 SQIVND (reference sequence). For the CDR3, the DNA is TGTGCCAGTAACGAGAGGGTGGCGAAAAAACTGTTTTTT. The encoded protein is CASNERVAKKLFF.

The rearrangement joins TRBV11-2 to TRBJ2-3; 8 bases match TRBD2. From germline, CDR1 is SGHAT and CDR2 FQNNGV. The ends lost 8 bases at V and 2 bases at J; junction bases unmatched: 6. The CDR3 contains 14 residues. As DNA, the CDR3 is TGTGCCAGCCTCAGCGGGAGAACCACAGATACGCAGTATTTT. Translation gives CASLSGRTTDTQYF.